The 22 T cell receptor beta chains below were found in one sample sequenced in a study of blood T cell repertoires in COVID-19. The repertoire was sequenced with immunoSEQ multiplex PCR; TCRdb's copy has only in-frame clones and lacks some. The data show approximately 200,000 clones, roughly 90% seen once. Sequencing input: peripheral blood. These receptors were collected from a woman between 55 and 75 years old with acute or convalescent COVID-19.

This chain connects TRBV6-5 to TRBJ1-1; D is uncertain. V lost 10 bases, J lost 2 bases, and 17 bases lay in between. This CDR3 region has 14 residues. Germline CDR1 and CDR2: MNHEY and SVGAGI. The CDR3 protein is CATLWRGGNTEAFF. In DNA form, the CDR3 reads TGTGCCACACTTTGGCGGGGAGGTAACACTGAAGCTTTCTTT.

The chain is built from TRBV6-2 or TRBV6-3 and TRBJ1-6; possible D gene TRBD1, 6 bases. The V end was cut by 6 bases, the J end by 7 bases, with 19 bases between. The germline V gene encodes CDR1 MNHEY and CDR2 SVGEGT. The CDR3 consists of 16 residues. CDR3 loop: CASSPLNRVFNSPLHF. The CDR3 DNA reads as TGTGCCAGCAGCCCTTTGAACAGGGTTTTCAATTCACCCCTCCACTTT.

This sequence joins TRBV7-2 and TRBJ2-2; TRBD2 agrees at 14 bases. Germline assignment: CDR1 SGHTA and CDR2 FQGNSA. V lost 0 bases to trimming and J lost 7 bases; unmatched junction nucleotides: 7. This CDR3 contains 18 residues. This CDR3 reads CASSLALGLAGAGGELFF. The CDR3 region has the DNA TGTGCCAGCAGCTTAGCCCTGGGACTAGCGGGAGCGGGCGGGGAGCTGTTTTTT.

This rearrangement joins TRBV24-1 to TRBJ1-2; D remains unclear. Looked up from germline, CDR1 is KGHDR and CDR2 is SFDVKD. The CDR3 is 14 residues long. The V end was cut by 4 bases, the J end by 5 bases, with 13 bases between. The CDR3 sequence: CATSDPDRVYGYTF. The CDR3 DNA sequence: TGTGCCACCAGTGACCCCGACCGGGTTTATGGCTACACCTTC.

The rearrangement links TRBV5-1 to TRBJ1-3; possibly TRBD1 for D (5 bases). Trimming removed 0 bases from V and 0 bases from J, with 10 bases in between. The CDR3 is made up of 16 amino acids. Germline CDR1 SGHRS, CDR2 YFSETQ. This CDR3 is CASSLEARVSGNTIYF. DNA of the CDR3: TGCGCCAGCAGCTTGGAGGCCAGGGTCTCTGGAAACACCATATATTTT.

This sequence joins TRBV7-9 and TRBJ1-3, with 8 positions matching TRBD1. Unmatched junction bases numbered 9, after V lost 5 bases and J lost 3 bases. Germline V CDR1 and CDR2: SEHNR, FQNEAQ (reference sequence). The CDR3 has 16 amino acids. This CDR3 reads CASSRPGGAFGNTIYF. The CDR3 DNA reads TGTGCCAGCAGCCGCCCAGGGGGCGCATTTGGAAACACCATATATTTT.

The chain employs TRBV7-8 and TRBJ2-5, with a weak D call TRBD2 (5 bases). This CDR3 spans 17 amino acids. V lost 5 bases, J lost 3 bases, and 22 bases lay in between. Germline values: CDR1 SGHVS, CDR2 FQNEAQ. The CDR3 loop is CASSRTYLGGLKETQYF. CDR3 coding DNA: TGTGCCAGCAGCCGTACCTACCTCGGCGGGTTGAAAGAGACCCAGTACTTC.

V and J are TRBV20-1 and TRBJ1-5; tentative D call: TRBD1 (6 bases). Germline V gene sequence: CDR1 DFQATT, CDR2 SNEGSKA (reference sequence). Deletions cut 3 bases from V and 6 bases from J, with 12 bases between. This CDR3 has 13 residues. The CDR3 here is CSASRGGIQPQHF. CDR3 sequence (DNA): TGCAGTGCTAGTAGGGGGGGAATTCAGCCCCAGCATTTT.

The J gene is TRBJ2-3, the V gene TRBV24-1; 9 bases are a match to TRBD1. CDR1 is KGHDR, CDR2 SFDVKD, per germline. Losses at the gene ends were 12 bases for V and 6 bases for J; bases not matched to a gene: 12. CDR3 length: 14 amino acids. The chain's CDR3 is CASSTGGTRDTQYF. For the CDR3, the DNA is TGTGCCTCATCGACAGGGGGTACGAGGGATACGCAGTATTTT.

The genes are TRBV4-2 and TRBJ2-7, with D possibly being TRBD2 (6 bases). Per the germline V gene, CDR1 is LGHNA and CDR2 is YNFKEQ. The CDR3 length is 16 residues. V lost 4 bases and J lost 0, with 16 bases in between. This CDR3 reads CASSPVGGAPSYEQYF. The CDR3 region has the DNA TGTGCCAGCAGCCCAGTCGGCGGGGCCCCCTCCTACGAGCAGTACTTC.

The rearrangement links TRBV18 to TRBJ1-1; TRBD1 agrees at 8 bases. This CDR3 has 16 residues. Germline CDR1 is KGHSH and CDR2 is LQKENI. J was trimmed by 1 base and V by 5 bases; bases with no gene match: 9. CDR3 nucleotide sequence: TGTGCCAGCTCATCATACGGACAGGGTGGGAACACTGAAGCTTTCTTT. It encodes CASSSYGQGGNTEAFF. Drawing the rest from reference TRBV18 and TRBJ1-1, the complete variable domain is NAGVMQNPRHLVRRRGQEARLRCSPMKGHSHVYWYRQLPEEGLKFMVYLQKENIIDESGMPKERFSAEFPKEGPSILRIQQVVRGDSAAYFCASSSYGQGGNTEAFFGQGTRLTVV.

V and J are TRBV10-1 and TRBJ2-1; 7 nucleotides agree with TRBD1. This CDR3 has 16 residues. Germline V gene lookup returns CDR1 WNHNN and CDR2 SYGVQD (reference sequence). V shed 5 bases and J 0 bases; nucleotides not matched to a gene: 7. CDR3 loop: CASSQYGDSSYNEQFF. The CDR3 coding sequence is TGCGCCAGCAGTCAGTACGGGGACAGCTCCTACAATGAGCAGTTCTTC.

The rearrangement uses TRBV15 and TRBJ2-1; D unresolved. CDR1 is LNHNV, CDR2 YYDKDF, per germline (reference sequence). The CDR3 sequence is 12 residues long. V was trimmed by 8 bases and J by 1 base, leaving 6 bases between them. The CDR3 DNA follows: TGTGCCACCGGAGAGTCCTACAATGAGCAGTTCTTC. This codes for CATGESYNEQFF.

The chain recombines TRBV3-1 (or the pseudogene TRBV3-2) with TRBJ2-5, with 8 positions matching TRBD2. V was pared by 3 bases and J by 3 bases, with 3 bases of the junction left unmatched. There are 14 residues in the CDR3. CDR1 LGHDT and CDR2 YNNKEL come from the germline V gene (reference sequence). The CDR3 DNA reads TGTGCCAGCAGCCATACTAGCGGTGAAGAGACCCAGTACTTC. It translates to CASSHTSGEETQYF.

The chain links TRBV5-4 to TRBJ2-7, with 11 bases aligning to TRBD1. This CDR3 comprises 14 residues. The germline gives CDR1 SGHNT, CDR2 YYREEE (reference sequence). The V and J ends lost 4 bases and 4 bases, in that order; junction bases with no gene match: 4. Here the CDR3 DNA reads TGTGCCAGCAGCCCGGGGACAGGGGGGTACGAGCAGTACTTC. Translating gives CASSPGTGGYEQYF.

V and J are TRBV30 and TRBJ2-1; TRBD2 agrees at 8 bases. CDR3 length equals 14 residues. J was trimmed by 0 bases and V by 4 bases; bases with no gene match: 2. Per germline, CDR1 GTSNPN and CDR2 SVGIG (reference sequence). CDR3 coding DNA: TGTGCCTGGAATCTAGCGGGCTCCTACAATGAGCAGTTCTTC. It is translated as CAWNLAGSYNEQFF.

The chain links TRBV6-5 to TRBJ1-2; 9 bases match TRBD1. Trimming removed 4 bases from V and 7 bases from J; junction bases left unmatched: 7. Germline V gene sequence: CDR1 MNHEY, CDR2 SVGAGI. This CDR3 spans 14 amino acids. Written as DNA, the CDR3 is TGTGCCAGCAGTTTCACAGGGGGCATTGGTGGCTACACCTTC. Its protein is CASSFTGGIGGYTF.

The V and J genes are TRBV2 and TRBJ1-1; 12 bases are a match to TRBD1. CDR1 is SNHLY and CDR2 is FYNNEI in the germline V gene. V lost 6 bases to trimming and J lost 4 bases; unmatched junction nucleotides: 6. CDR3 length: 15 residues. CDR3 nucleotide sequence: TGTGCCAGCAGGGGGGGACAGGGGGCCGGCACTGAAGCTTTCTTT. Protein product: CASRGGQGAGTEAFF.

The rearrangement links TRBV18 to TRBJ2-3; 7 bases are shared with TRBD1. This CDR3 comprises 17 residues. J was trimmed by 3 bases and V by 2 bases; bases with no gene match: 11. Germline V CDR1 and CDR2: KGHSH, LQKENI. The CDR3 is CASSPFGATGYTDTQYF. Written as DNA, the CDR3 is TGTGCCAGCTCACCATTTGGCGCGACAGGGTATACAGATACGCAGTATTTT.

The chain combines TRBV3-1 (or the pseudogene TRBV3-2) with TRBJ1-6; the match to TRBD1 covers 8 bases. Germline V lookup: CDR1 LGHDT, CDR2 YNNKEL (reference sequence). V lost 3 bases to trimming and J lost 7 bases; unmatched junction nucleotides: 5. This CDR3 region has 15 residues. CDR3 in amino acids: CASSHLTGANSPLHF. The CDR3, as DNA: TGTGCCAGCAGCCACCTGACAGGGGCAAATTCACCCCTCCACTTT.

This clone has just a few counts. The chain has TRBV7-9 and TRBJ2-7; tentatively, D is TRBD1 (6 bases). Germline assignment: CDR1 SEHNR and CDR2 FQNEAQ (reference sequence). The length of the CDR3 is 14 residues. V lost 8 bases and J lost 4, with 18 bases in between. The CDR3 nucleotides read TGTGCCAGCGACCCACAGGGTCCTCCATACGAGCAGTACTTC. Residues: CASDPQGPPYEQYF.

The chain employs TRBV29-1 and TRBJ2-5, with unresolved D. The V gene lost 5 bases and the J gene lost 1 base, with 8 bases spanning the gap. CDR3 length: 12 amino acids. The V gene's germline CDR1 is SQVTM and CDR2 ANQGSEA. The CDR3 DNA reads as TGCAGCGTTTTCAATTCCCAAGAGACCCAGTACTTC. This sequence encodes CSVFNSQETQYF.